The rows below give T cell receptor beta chains drawn from one sample of a study of blood T cell repertoires in COVID-19. The repertoire was sequenced with immunoSEQ multiplex PCR; TCRdb's copy has only in-frame clones and lacks some. The sample carries 60,000 to 80,000 clones, around nine tenths recorded once. Sequenced material: peripheral blood. Every receptor here comes from a human donor in a cohort sampled during active COVID-19. Both conserved end residues are trimmed from each CDR3. Each record gives: V gene, clone size, CDR3 protein. Clone size, where shown, is once, few, many, or a class for clones that have expanded.

V gene: TRBV3-1/TRBV3-2; clone size: NA; CDR3 protein: ASSQDTGYNQPQH
V gene: TRBV6-6; clone size: NA; CDR3 protein: ASRPGTSGYTDTQY
V gene: TRBV20-1; clone size: NA; CDR3 protein: SASDVKRLTDTQY
V gene: TRBV5-3; clone size: once; CDR3 protein: ARSIFAYNEQF
V gene: TRBV28; clone size: NA; CDR3 protein: ASRLQAPLGYT
V gene: TRBV16; clone size: NA; CDR3 protein: ASSQSGVEGPGAF
V gene: TRBV7-2; clone size: NA; CDR3 protein: ASSSSSSGRSTDTQY
V gene: TRBV11-2; clone size: NA; CDR3 protein: ASSPAGELF
V gene: TRBV7-9; clone size: NA; CDR3 protein: ASSRSAGQQETQY
V gene: TRBV6-2/TRBV6-3; clone size: NA; CDR3 protein: ASSYRRGVTGWRTDTQY
V gene: TRBV19; clone size: once; CDR3 protein: ASTGQGISPQH
V gene: TRBV6-2/TRBV6-3; clone size: NA; CDR3 protein: ASSYGGLTGYNEQF
V gene: TRBV18; clone size: NA; CDR3 protein: ASSLRDTLGEKLF
V gene: TRBV12-3/TRBV12-4; clone size: NA; CDR3 protein: ASSLGAYEQY
V gene: TRBV23-1; clone size: NA; CDR3 protein: ASSPVKGNSNQPQH
V gene: TRBV5-1; clone size: NA; CDR3 protein: ASSFPPGLASVDEQF
V gene: TRBV19; clone size: NA; CDR3 protein: ASTQAGGPSEQF
V gene: TRBV4-3; clone size: NA; CDR3 protein: ASSQERSGSYNEQF
V gene: TRBV29-1; clone size: NA; CDR3 protein: SVGRQGAWDGYT
V gene: TRBV5-4; clone size: NA; CDR3 protein: ASSKTSGRTGGELF
V gene: TRBV19; clone size: NA; CDR3 protein: ASSTVPGVNYGYT
V gene: TRBV7-9; clone size: NA; CDR3 protein: ASSLGAGVNEQF
V gene: TRBV6-6; clone size: once; CDR3 protein: ASSSSGGAIVEQF
V gene: TRBV7-9; clone size: NA; CDR3 protein: ASSFGTAVRETQY
V gene: TRBV5-1; clone size: NA; CDR3 protein: ASSWQGNTEAF
V gene: TRBV20-1; clone size: NA; CDR3 protein: SASLLAGGSEQF
V gene: TRBV6-5; clone size: NA; CDR3 protein: ASSYNRQGQETQY
V gene: TRBV11-2; clone size: NA; CDR3 protein: ASSLNRPGTGDVGAF
V gene: TRBV2; clone size: NA; CDR3 protein: ASSTVGGYTQPQH
V gene: TRBV5-5; clone size: NA; CDR3 protein: ASSSEGTGNTIY
V gene: TRBV5-5; clone size: NA; CDR3 protein: ASSNTGQGYNQPQH
V gene: TRBV2; clone size: once; CDR3 protein: ASTETGGGADTQY
V gene: TRBV20-1; clone size: NA; CDR3 protein: SASQSGLSTDTQY
V gene: TRBV28; clone size: NA; CDR3 protein: ASSHRTVTNYGYT
V gene: TRBV19; clone size: NA; CDR3 protein: ASSMRGTGYTGELF
V gene: TRBV6-5; clone size: NA; CDR3 protein: ASSRSQEDTQY
V gene: TRBV6-5; clone size: NA; CDR3 protein: ASRVGGTGNTEAF
V gene: TRBV5-1; clone size: NA; CDR3 protein: ASSFYGGYEQY
V gene: TRBV7-9; clone size: NA; CDR3 protein: ASSLGHTNTEAF
V gene: TRBV19; clone size: NA; CDR3 protein: ASSRASGRSPYEQY
V gene: TRBV5-6; clone size: NA; CDR3 protein: ASSSPPYLEKLF
V gene: TRBV28; clone size: NA; CDR3 protein: ASSTRVANQPQH
V gene: TRBV21-1; clone size: NA; CDR3 protein: ASSKFAVPSGANVLT